The 20 T cell receptor beta chains below come from one sample, sequenced in a study of blood T cell repertoires in COVID-19. Profiled with immunoSEQ multiplex PCR; TCRdb holds only in-frame clones, not every one. The table records roughly 150,000 clones, under 90% of them present only once. The specimen was peripheral blood. The receptors originated from a man in his sixties with acute or convalescent COVID-19.

This chain uses TRBV18 with TRBJ2-2; D is uncertain. V lost 6 bases and J 1 base, leaving 12 bases between the germline ends. CDR3 length: 15 residues. The germline V gene encodes CDR1 KGHSH and CDR2 LQKENI. The CDR3 here is CASSPFAGNTGELFF. The CDR3 nucleotides are TGTGCCAGCTCGCCCTTCGCAGGGAACACCGGGGAGCTGTTTTTT.

A single count supports this clone. This chain connects TRBV27 to TRBJ2-1; D gene unclear. The germline V gene encodes CDR1 MNHEY and CDR2 SMNVEV (reference sequence). This CDR3 is 15 amino acids long. Trimming removed 0 bases at V and 2 bases at J, with 8 bases between. The CDR3 loop reads CASSLSGRTYNEQFF. The CDR3 DNA reads TGTGCCAGCAGTTTATCGGGCAGGACCTACAATGAGCAGTTCTTC.

The chain recombines TRBV19 with TRBJ1-1; 9 nucleotides match TRBD1. This CDR3 is 18 amino acids long. J lost 3 bases, V lost 4 bases, and 15 bases had no gene match. Germline V gene data show CDR1 as LNHDA and CDR2 as SQIVND (reference sequence). Here the CDR3 DNA reads TGTGCCAGTAGTAGCGGCGGCGGGACAGGGCAGAAGGACACTGAAGCTTTCTTT. Its translation: CASSSGGGTGQKDTEAFF.

The J gene is TRBJ1-5, the V gene TRBV5-4; D is possibly TRBD1 (5 bases). The CDR3 is 14 residues long. V lost 2 bases and J lost 1, with 7 bases in between. The germline CDR1 and CDR2 sequences are SGHNT and YYREEE (reference sequence). The CDR3 nucleotides are TGTGCCAGCAGCTTTCCAGGGAGCAATCAGCCCCAGCATTTT. Its protein product is CASSFPGSNQPQHF.

The genes are TRBV7-2 and TRBJ2-6, with D tentatively TRBD1 (5 bases). This CDR3 spans 17 amino acids. Trimming shortened V by 5 bases and J by 1 base, and 15 bases separated the two germline ends. Germline lookup yields CDR1 SGHTA and CDR2 FQGNSA. CDR3: CASSLGRVGSGANVLTF. The DNA for the CDR3 is TGTGCCAGCAGCCTAGGCAGGGTAGGGTCTGGGGCCAACGTCCTGACTTTC.

The V gene is TRBV5-1, the J gene TRBJ2-1; 8 positions agree with TRBD2. Germline values: CDR1 SGHRS, CDR2 YFSETQ. The CDR3 spans 14 residues. Trimming cost V 4 bases and J 8 bases; bases outside gene matches: 8. CDR3 nucleotide sequence: TGCGCCAGCAGCCAAAGCGGGAGATGGCATGAGCAGTTCTTC. This codes for CASSQSGRWHEQFF.

This chain uses TRBV9 with TRBJ2-3; the D gene is possibly TRBD2 (6 bases). V was cut by 0 bases and J by 0 bases, with 8 bases left in between. The CDR3 extends over 15 amino acids. Germline V CDR1 and CDR2: SGDLS, YYNGEE. The CDR3 nucleotides read TGTGCCAGCAGCGTAGGGACTACTAGCACAGATACGCAGTATTTT. This codes for CASSVGTTSTDTQYF.

The V gene is TRBV21-1, the J gene TRBJ1-5; the DNA was not used to check the table's D call, TRBD1. TRBV21-1 is deemed a pseudogene. This CDR3 region has 18 residues. CDR3 protein: CASSISIGDRDSNQPQHF. Here the CDR3 DNA reads TGTGCCAGCAGCATCAGCATTGGGGACAGAGATAGCAATCAGCCCCAGCATTTT.

This chain uses TRBV7-2 with TRBJ1-3, with D uncertain. The CDR3 has 16 residues. Trimming removed 5 bases from V and 4 bases from J, with 18 bases in between. CDR1 is SGHTA and CDR2 is FQGNSA in the germline V gene. The CDR3 DNA follows: TGTGCCAGCAGCGGGAGTTCTAGTCTTAGGGGAAACACCATATATTTT. The encoded protein is CASSGSSSLRGNTIYF.

Concerning this clone: One end of the junction does not line up with germline, which may come from a read error. Different DNA sequences within this sample yield the same CDR3. This chain uses TRBV10-2 with TRBJ2-2; TRBD2 is a possible D gene (6 bases). The germline V gene encodes CDR1 WSHSY and CDR2 SAAADI. CDR3 size: 13 residues. The CDR3, as DNA: TGCGCCAGTGGGACTTCGGGCACCGGAGAGCTGTTTTTT. Translating gives CASGTSGTGELFF.

The chain couples TRBV4-2 to TRBJ2-7; TRBD1 agrees at 8 bases. Per the germline V gene, CDR1 is LGHNA and CDR2 is YNFKEQ. CDR3 length: 16 amino acids. J lost 3 bases, V lost 4 bases, and 11 bases had no gene match. CDR3 in amino acids: CASSPFPGQVSYEQYF. The CDR3 DNA sequence: TGTGCCAGCAGCCCTTTCCCGGGACAGGTGAGCTACGAGCAGTACTTC.

This clone occurred once. The CDR3 region has the DNA TGTGCCAGCAGCTTAAGGCTAGCGGGAGGACAAGAGACCCAGTACTTC. Protein: CASSLRLAGGQETQYF. This chain uses TRBV13 with TRBJ2-5; 11 bases are shared with TRBD2. Germline V gene lookup returns CDR1 PRHDT and CDR2 FYEKMQ (reference sequence). The CDR3 contains 16 residues. J gave up 2 bases and V 2 bases, and 4 bases lay outside the gene matches.

This clone was seen more than once but under ten times. The chain carries TRBV10-3 and TRBJ2-7; a possible D gene is TRBD2 (6 bases). V gave up 0 bases and J gave up 2 bases, with 17 bases separating them. Germline loops: CDR1 ENHRY, CDR2 SYGVKD. The CDR3 extends over 17 amino acids. CDR3 residues: CAISESLVGERAYEQYF. CDR3 nucleotide sequence: TGTGCCATCAGTGAGTCTTTGGTGGGGGAGCGGGCCTACGAGCAGTACTTC.

The rearrangement joins TRBV5-5 to TRBJ2-2; 7 bases fit TRBD1. CDR1 is SGHKS and CDR2 is YYEKEE in the germline V gene (reference sequence). The CDR3 sequence is 16 residues long. The V gene end was trimmed by 3 bases and the J gene end by 0 bases; junction bases not matched to a gene: 5. CDR3 amino acids: CASSWRGGPNTGELFF. Written as DNA, the CDR3 is TGTGCCAGCAGCTGGAGAGGGGGCCCGAACACCGGGGAGCTGTTTTTT.

This clone appeared once. J is TRBJ2-6 and V is TRBV7-9, with D possibly TRBD2 on 6 matching bases. V was cut by 1 base and J by 3 bases, with 10 bases left in between. The CDR3 has 16 residues. Looked up from germline, CDR1 is SEHNR and CDR2 is FQNEAQ (reference sequence). The DNA of the CDR3 is TGTGCCAGCAGCTTAGACGGGGGAAGTGGGGCCAACGTCCTGACTTTC. Its translation is CASSLDGGSGANVLTF.

The rearrangement joins TRBV2 to TRBJ2-4, with TRBD2 matching 14 bases. The germline gives CDR1 SNHLY, CDR2 FYNNEI. This CDR3 region has 18 residues. J was trimmed by 9 bases and V by 5 bases; bases with no gene match: 15. DNA for the CDR3: TGTGCCAGCAGTAGTCCGAGGGGGACTAGCGGGAGTTTGGCCATTCAGTACTTC. It is translated as CASSSPRGTSGSLAIQYF.

This sequence joins TRBV7-6 and TRBJ1-1; TRBD1 matches at 7 bases. This CDR3 has 14 residues. J was trimmed by 3 bases and V by 5 bases; bases with no gene match: 6. Germline V gene data show CDR1 as SGHVS and CDR2 as FNYEAQ. CDR3 amino acids: CASSPRQGDTEAFF. The CDR3 DNA is TGTGCCAGCAGCCCGCGACAGGGTGACACTGAAGCTTTCTTT. The whole variable domain, remainder taken from reference TRBV7-6 and TRBJ1-1, is GAGVSQSPRYKVTKRGQDVALRCDPISGHVSLYWYRQALGQGPEFLTYFNYEAQQDKSGLPNDRFSAERPEGSISTLTIQRTEQRDSAMYRCASSPRQGDTEAFFGQGTRLTVV.

J is TRBJ2-1 and V is TRBV9, with 8 bases matching TRBD2. V trimming: 0 bases; J trimming: 4 bases; junction bases outside the gene matches: 6. CDR3 length: 16 amino acids. The germline V gene encodes CDR1 SGDLS and CDR2 YYNGEE. The CDR3 DNA is TGTGCCAGCAGCGTAGCGGGGACTAGGGGGTACAATGAGCAGTTCTTC. Translating gives CASSVAGTRGYNEQFF.

The chain joins TRBV6-5 to TRBJ2-2; possible D gene TRBD1, 6 bases. V lost 6 bases to trimming and J lost 6 bases, with 17 bases between them. Germline-derived CDR1 and CDR2 are MNHEY and SVGAGI. There are 15 residues in the CDR3. The CDR3, as DNA: TGTGCCAGCAGATCACAGGGAGTTGGCGCCGGGGAGCTGTTTTTT. Protein product: CASRSQGVGAGELFF.

This chain uses TRBV6-1 with TRBJ1-4, with D perhaps TRBD1 (6 bases). The CDR3 loop spans 16 amino acids. Looked up from germline, CDR1 is MNHNS and CDR2 is SASEGT. V dropped 1 base and J dropped 5 bases, with 14 bases sitting between them. CDR3 sequence: CASSEEWGLGNEKLFF. As DNA, the CDR3 is TGTGCCAGCAGTGAAGAATGGGGGCTCGGAAATGAAAAACTGTTTTTT.